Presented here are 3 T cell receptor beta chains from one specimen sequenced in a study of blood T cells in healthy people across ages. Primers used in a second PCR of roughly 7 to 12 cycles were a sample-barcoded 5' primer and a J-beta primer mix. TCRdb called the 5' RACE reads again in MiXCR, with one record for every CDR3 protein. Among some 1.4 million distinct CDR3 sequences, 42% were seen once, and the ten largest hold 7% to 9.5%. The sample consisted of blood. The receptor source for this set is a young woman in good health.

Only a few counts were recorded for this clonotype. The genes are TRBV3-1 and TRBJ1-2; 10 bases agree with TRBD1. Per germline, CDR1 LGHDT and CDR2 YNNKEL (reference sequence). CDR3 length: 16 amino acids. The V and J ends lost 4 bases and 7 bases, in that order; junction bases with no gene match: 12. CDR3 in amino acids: CASSLSGGQGKGGYTF. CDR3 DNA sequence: TGTGCCAGCAGCCTGAGCGGGGGACAGGGGAAGGGTGGCTACACCTTC.

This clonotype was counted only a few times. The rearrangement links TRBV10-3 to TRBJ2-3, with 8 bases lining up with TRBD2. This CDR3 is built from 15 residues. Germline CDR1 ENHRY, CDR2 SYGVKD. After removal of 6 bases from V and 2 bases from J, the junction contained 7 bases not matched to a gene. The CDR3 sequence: CAIRGSGADTDTQYF. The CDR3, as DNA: TGTGCCATCAGGGGTAGCGGGGCAGACACAGATACGCAGTATTTT.

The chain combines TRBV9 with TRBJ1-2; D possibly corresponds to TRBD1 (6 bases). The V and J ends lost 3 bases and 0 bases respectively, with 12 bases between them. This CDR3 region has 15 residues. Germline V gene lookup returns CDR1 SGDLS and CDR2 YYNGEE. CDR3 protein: CASSGGAETNYGYTF. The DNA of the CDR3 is TGTGCCAGCAGCGGGGGGGCAGAGACTAACTATGGCTACACCTTC. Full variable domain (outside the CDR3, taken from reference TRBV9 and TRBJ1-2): DSGVTQTPKHLITATGQRVTLRCSPRSGDLSVYWYQQSLDQGLQFLIQYYNGEERAKGNILERFSAQQFPDLHSELNLSSLELGDSALYFCASSGGAETNYGYTFGSGTRLTVV.